This T cell receptor (beta chain) is from a study of blood T cell repertoires in COVID-19. Overall study: The United States, Italy and Spain were the sources of the acute and convalescent COVID-19 samples. Sample material is recorded as cDNA or gDNA derived from T cells, B-cell-depleted T cells, or PBMCs.

Clinical history as reported by participants underpinned cohort assignment. The assay was immunoSEQ multiplex PCR, and TCRdb's table has in-frame clones only and misses some. The sample lists hundreds of thousands of clones; over 80% were seen once. The V gene end was trimmed by 4 bases and the J gene end by 6 bases; junction bases not matched to a gene: 14. The germline V gene has CDR1 MDHEN and CDR2 SYDVKM. The length of the CDR3 is 18 residues. The rearrangement joins TRBV28 to TRBJ1-5, with 11 positions matching TRBD1. The source of this sequence is a woman between 18 and 29 years old who had recovered from COVID-19. Material: PBMCs or T cells enriched from blood (not recorded which). DNA for the CDR3: TGTGCCAGCAGTTCATTGCATTCGTGGACAGGGGGCTTTCAGCCCCAGCATTTT. It encodes CASSSLHSWTGGFQPQHF.